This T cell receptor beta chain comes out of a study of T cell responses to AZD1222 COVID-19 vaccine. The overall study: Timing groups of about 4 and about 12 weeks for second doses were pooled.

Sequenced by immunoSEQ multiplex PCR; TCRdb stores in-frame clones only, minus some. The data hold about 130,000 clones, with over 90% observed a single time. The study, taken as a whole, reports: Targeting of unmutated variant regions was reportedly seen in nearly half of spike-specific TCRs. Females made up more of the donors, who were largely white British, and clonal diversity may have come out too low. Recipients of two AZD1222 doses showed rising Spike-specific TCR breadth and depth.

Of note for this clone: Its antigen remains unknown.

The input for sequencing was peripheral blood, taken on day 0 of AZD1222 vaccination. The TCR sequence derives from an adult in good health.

The CDR3 nucleotides read TGTGCCAGCTCACCTTCGGGGCCCCGAATGAACACTGAAGCTTTCTTT. Translation gives CASSPSGPRMNTEAFF. The V gene is TRBV18, the J gene TRBJ1-1, with a tentative D call TRBD1 (5 bases). Trimming pared 3 bases from V and 0 bases from J, leaving 14 bases between. The CDR3 totals 16 residues. Germline V gene data show CDR1 as KGHSH and CDR2 as LQKENI. The full variable domain, with the rest looked up from reference TRBV18 and TRBJ1-1, is NAGVMQNPRHLVRRRGQEARLRCSPMKGHSHVYWYRQLPEEGLKFMVYLQKENIIDESGMPKERFSAEFPKEGPSILRIQQVVRGDSAAYFCASSPSGPRMNTEAFFGQGTRLTVV.